This T cell receptor beta chain derives from a study of blood T cell repertoires in COVID-19. Study summary: Researchers got acute and convalescent COVID-19 samples from the United States, Italy and Spain.

The germline V and J ends were trimmed by 8 bases and 4 bases, with 15 bases remaining between them. Looked up from germline, CDR1 is MNHEY and CDR2 is SVGAGI. There are 13 residues in the CDR3. Original analysis: How many nucleated cells were present was estimated from reference gene primer amplification. Some clones are missing from TCRdb's copy, which holds only in-frame ones; the method was immunoSEQ multiplex PCR. V and J calls and clone size are as listed in that table; D and trimming were resolved from the DNA. Altogether approximately 110,000 clones are present, around 78% being singletons, with the ten largest covering roughly 18%.

V gene TRBV6-5 combines with J gene TRBJ2-7; the D gene is possibly TRBD2 (6 bases). This TCR was recovered from a woman aged 55-70 years with acute or convalescent COVID-19. The sequencing sample was made of peripheral blood. CDR3 residues: CASVQGRSYEQYF. The CDR3 bases are TGTGCCAGCGTTCAAGGGAGGTCATACGAGCAGTACTTC.